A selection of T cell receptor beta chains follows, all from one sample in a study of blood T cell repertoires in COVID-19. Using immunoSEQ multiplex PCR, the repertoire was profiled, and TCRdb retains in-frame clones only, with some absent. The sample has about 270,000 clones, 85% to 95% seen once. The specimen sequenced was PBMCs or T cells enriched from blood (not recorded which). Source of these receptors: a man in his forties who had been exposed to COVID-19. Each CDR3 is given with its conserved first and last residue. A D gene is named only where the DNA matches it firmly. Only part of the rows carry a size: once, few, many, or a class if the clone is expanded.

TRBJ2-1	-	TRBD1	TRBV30	CAWSSPDRDNEQFF	TGTGCCTGGAGTTCCCCGGACAGGGACAATGAGCAGTTCTTC
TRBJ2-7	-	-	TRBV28	CASSLTVDLLQGQYF	TGTGCCAGCAGTTTAACTGTTGACTTACTACAAGGGCAGTACTTC
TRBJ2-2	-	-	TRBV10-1	CASSDQQGTGELFF	TGCGCCAGCAGTGATCAACAGGGAACCGGGGAGCTGTTTTTT
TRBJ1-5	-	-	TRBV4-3	CASSQDELSNQPQHF	TGCGCCAGCAGCCAAGATGAACTTAGCAATCAGCCCCAGCATTTT
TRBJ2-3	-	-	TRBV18	CASSPNRADTDTQYF	TGTGCCAGCTCTCCGAACAGGGCAGACACAGATACGCAGTATTTT
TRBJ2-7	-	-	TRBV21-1	CASSIRDAGKDSYEQYF	TGTGCCAGCAGCATTAGGGACGCGGGAAAGGATTCCTACGAGCAGTACTTC
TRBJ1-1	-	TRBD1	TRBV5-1	CASSSWGTVNTEAFF	TGCGCCAGCAGCTCTTGGGGGACAGTGAACACTGAAGCTTTCTTT
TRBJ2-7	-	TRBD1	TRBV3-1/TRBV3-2	CASSQVLGQGSKQYF	TGTGCCAGCAGCCAAGTCTTGGGACAGGGTTCCAAGCAGTACTTC
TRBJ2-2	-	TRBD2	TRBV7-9	CASSLVAGNTGELFF	TGTGCCAGCAGCTTAGTAGCGGGAAACACCGGGGAGCTGTTTTTT
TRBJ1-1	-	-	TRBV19	CASSRQGFSVGTEAFF	TGTGCCAGTAGTCGTCAGGGTTTCTCGGTAGGGACTGAAGCTTTCTTT
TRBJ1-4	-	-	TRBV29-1	CSALEGEFEKLFF	TGCAGCGCCCTTGAGGGCGAATTTGAAAAACTGTTTTTT
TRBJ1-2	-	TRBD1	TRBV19	CASRDRGQRYGYTF	TGTGCCAGTAGAGACAGGGGGCAGCGGTATGGCTACACCTTC
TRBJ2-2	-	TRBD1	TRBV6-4	CASSAGQGYTGELFF	TGTGCCAGCAGTGCGGGACAGGGTTACACCGGGGAGCTGTTTTTT
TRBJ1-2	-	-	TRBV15	CATSSPGLVGGYTF	TGTGCCACCAGCAGTCCGGGACTCGTGGGGGGCTACACCTTC
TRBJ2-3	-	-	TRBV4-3	CASSQGERDTDTQYF	TGCGCCAGCAGCCAAGGCGAACGGGACACAGATACGCAGTATTTT
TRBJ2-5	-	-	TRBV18	CASSPMDSRDSFLETQYF	TGTGCCAGCTCACCAATGGACTCGCGGGACTCATTCCTAGAGACCCAGTACTTC
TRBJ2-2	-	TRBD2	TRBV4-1	CASSQTSGRDTGELFF	TGCGCCAGCAGCCAAACTAGCGGTCGTGACACCGGGGAGCTGTTTTTT
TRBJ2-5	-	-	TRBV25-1	CASSGSLAAVQETQYF	TGTGCCAGCAGTGGGTCCCTCGCAGCGGTCCAAGAGACCCAGTACTTC
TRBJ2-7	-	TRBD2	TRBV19	CASSISSGLAYEQYF	TGTGCCAGTAGTATCTCGTCGGGACTAGCCTACGAGCAGTACTTC
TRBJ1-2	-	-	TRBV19	CASSSKGENGYTF	TGTGCCAGTAGTTCGAAGGGGGAAAATGGCTACACCTTC
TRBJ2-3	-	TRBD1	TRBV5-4	CASRGTGGTDTQYF	TGTGCCAGCAGGGGGACAGGGGGCACAGATACGCAGTATTTT
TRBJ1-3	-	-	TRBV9	CASSVDTASGNTIYF	TGTGCCAGCAGCGTAGATACAGCCTCTGGAAACACCATATATTTT
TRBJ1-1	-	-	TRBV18	CASSPLGGNTEAFF	TGTGCCAGCTCACCATTGGGAGGCAACACTGAAGCTTTCTTT
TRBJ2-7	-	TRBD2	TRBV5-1	CASSSTSGSGEQYF	TGCGCCAGCAGCTCCACTAGCGGGAGTGGAGAGCAGTACTTC
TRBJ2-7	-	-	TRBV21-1	CASRRNTASYEQYF	TGTGCCAGCAGGCGGAACACTGCATCCTACGAGCAGTACTTC
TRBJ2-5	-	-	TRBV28	CASSLSTGSNLVPQETQYF	TGTGCCAGCAGTTTATCTACAGGCTCCAATTTAGTCCCACAAGAGACCCAGTACTTC
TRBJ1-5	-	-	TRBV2	CASSFRTPRQHF	TGTGCCAGCAGCTTTAGGACACCTCGCCAGCATTTT
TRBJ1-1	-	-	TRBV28	CASSWPSNTEAFF	TGTGCCAGCAGTTGGCCGTCGAACACTGAAGCTTTCTTT
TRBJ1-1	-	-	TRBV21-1	CASSNSGAAFF	TGTGCCAGCAGCAATTCAGGGGCGGCTTTCTTT
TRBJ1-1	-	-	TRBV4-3	CASSQEILRTEAFF	TGCGCCAGCAGCCAAGAGATCCTCCGGACTGAAGCTTTCTTT
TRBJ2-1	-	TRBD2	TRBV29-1	CSAQDGTSVDEQFF	TGCAGCGCCCAGGACGGGACTAGCGTCGATGAGCAGTTCTTC
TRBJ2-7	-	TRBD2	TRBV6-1	CASSEISRGLAGVSVEQYF	TGTGCCAGCAGTGAAATTTCACGTGGTCTAGCGGGAGTATCGGTCGAGCAGTACTTC
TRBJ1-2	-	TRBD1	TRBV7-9	CASSPGTGEGYTF	TGTGCCAGCAGCCCCGGGACAGGGGAAGGCTACACCTTC
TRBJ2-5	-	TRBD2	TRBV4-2	CASSQEAGGGQETQYF	TGTGCCAGCAGCCAAGAGGCGGGAGGGGGCCAAGAGACCCAGTACTTC
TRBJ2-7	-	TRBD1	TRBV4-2	CASSQDLLIQSDRSYEQYF	TGTGCCAGCAGCCAAGATTTGCTTATACAATCGGACAGGTCCTACGAGCAGTACTTC
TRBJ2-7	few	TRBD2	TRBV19	CASSTGTSGSDEQYF	TGTGCCAGTAGTACCGGGACTAGCGGGAGCGACGAGCAGTACTTC
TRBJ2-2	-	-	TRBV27	CASSYGQNTGELFF	TGTGCCAGCAGTTATGGCCAGAACACCGGGGAGCTGTTTTTT
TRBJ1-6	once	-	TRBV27	CASSLTYREIYNSPLHF	TGTGCCAGCAGTTTAACTTACAGGGAAATATATAATTCACCCCTCCACTTT
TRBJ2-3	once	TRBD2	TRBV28	CASSFRREGRVADTQYF	TGTGCCAGCAGTTTCCGTCGGGAGGGGAGGGTGGCAGATACGCAGTATTTT
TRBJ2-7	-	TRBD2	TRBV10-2	CASSAIRSGAYEQYF	TGCGCCAGCAGTGCCATTCGTAGCGGGGCCTACGAGCAGTACTTC
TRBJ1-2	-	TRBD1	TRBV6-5	CASSRGQGLTVGYTF	TGTGCCAGCAGTCGTGGACAGGGATTGACGGTCGGCTACACCTTC
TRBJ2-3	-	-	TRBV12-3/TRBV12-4	CASSLQDTQYF	TGTGCCAGCAGTTTGCAGGATACGCAGTATTTT
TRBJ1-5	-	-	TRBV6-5	CASRDRSNQPQHF	TGTGCCAGCAGGGACAGATCCAATCAGCCCCAGCATTTT
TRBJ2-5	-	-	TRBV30	CAWSLYRVQETQYF	TGTGCCTGGAGTCTCTACAGGGTCCAAGAGACCCAGTACTTC
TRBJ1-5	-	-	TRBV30	CAWSAIEGSQPQHF	TGTGCCTGGAGTGCGATTGAGGGTTCTCAGCCCCAGCATTTT
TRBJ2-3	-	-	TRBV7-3	CASSLNGYTQYF	TGTGCCAGCAGCCTTAACGGGTATACGCAGTATTTT
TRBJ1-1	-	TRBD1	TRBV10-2	CASSGQGPLNTEAFF	TGCGCCAGCAGTGGACAGGGGCCCTTGAACACTGAAGCTTTCTTT
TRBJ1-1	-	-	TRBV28	CASSWWGENTEAFF	TGTGCCAGCAGTTGGTGGGGGGAGAACACTGAAGCTTTCTTT